The 18 T cell receptor beta chains below all came from one sample that was sequenced in a study of T cells in Graves' hyperthyroidism and ophthalmopathy. Using RNA transcripts as the source, TCR beta CDR3 regions were amplified. The study used the HTBI primer set for a first-round RT-PCR of the TCR CDR3. TCRdb re-derived calls from the multiplex PCR reads in MiXCR, one entry per CDR3 protein. The sample records approximately 690,000 distinct CDR3 sequences, around 13% being singletons. Sequenced material: blood. The receptors were sampled from a woman aged 45-65 years with Graves' ophthalmopathy.

This clonotype was recorded a few times. This sequence joins TRBV20-1 and TRBJ1-5; D uncertain. Germline CDR1 reads DFQATT; CDR2 reads SNEGSKA (reference sequence). The CDR3 has 15 amino acids. Deletions cut 3 bases from V and 0 bases from J, with 12 bases between. The CDR3 protein is CSARGRQFSNQPQHF. The CDR3 DNA reads as TGCAGTGCTAGGGGCAGGCAATTTAGCAATCAGCCCCAGCATTTT.

In this sample, this clonotype turned up a few times. V usage is TRBV7-9 and J usage is TRBJ2-7; 7 bases line up with TRBD2. Per germline, CDR1 SEHNR and CDR2 FQNEAQ (reference sequence). The trim removed 4 bases at V and 4 bases at J, leaving 10 bases unmatched. The CDR3 runs 15 residues. The CDR3 loop reads CASSSGGRALYEQYF. The CDR3 DNA sequence: TGTGCCAGCAGCTCTGGGGGGAGGGCCCTGTACGAGCAGTACTTC.

This clonotype was seen many times. The chain is built from TRBV7-9 and TRBJ1-6; 7 bases align to TRBD1. CDR1 is SEHNR and CDR2 is FQNEAQ in the germline V gene (reference sequence). With 3 bases clipped from V and 9 bases from J, the junction kept 8 bases outside the gene matches. The CDR3 is 15 amino acids. The CDR3 bases are TGTGCCAGCAGCTTGGTAGGGGACAGCGGTTCACCCCTCCACTTT. Translating gives CASSLVGDSGSPLHF.

This rearrangement joins TRBV12-3 or TRBV12-4 to TRBJ2-1, with 13 bases identical to TRBD2. CDR3 length equals 16 residues. Trimming removed 4 bases from V and 8 bases from J; junction bases left unmatched: 8. The CDR3 here is CASSSGLAGVLDEQFF. In nucleotides, the CDR3 is TGTGCCAGCAGTTCCGGACTAGCGGGAGTATTGGATGAGCAGTTCTTC.

The chain uses TRBV6-4 and TRBJ2-2, with TRBD1 matching over 8 bases. The germline CDR1 and CDR2 sequences are MRHNA and SNTAGT. Trimming cost V 4 bases and J 0 bases; bases outside gene matches: 4. The CDR3 has 16 amino acids. The CDR3 DNA follows: TGTGCCAGCAGTGGACAGGGGACCACGAACACCGGGGAGCTGTTTTTT. Its translation is CASSGQGTTNTGELFF.

This clonotype was picked up a small number of times. The chain uses TRBV7-9 and TRBJ1-1, with D maybe TRBD1 (6 bases). The germline V gene has CDR1 SEHNR and CDR2 FQNEAQ (reference sequence). The CDR3 loop spans 13 amino acids. Trimming stripped 8 bases from V and 1 base from J, with 11 bases between. CDR3 DNA: TGTGCCAGCTCCGGAGGGGGGAACACTGAAGCTTTCTTT. It specifies CASSGGGNTEAFF. The whole variable domain, remainder taken from reference TRBV7-9 and TRBJ1-1, is DTGVSQNPRHKITKRGQNVTFRCDPISEHNRLYWYRQTLGQGPEFLTYFQNEAQLEKSRLLSDRFSAERPKGSFSTLEIQRTEQGDSAMYLCASSGGGNTEAFFGQGTRLTVV.

The table lists this clonotype with many counts. The chain recombines TRBV6-1 with TRBJ1-5; D is possibly TRBD1 (6 bases). Trimming removed 3 bases from V and 6 bases from J, with 15 bases in between. The CDR3 spans 15 residues. Germline-derived CDR1 and CDR2 are MNHNS and SASEGT. CDR3 bases: TGTGCCAGCAGTGATTTAGGGGGATCGGGTCAGCCCCAGCATTTT. It encodes CASSDLGGSGQPQHF.

This clonotype was recorded many times. This rearrangement joins TRBV29-1 to TRBJ2-1; 7 bases are a match to TRBD1. CDR1 and CDR2 from the germline V gene are SQVTM and ANQGSEA. This CDR3 comprises 16 residues. V lost 3 bases, J lost 0 bases, and 8 bases stayed unmatched. The chain's CDR3 is CSVDLRQGNSYNEQFF. The DNA for the CDR3 is TGCAGCGTTGATCTTCGACAGGGTAACTCCTACAATGAGCAGTTCTTC.

This chain connects TRBV11-2 to TRBJ2-7, with TRBD1 matching 11 bases. Trimming at V came to 5 bases and at J to 5 bases, leaving 14 bases not matched to a gene. Germline CDR1 is SGHAT and CDR2 is FQNNGV. This CDR3 contains 17 residues. CDR3: CASSEGQGVSFRDEQYF. As DNA, the CDR3 is TGTGCCAGCAGCGAGGGACAGGGGGTCTCCTTTCGGGACGAGCAGTACTTC.

The sample holds many counts of this clonotype. The chain couples TRBV28 to TRBJ1-3, with a tentative D call TRBD1 (6 bases). Germline loops: CDR1 MDHEN, CDR2 SYDVKM. Trimming took 3 bases from V and 4 from J, leaving 13 bases between them. The CDR3 is made up of 15 amino acids. The CDR3 sequence: CASSFPYRAGNTIYF. As DNA, the CDR3 is TGTGCCAGCAGTTTCCCATACAGGGCAGGAAACACCATATATTTT.

This clonotype was recorded many times. The chain combines TRBV18 with TRBJ1-1; D is ambiguous. V lost 6 bases and J 3 bases, leaving 8 bases between the germline ends. Germline V CDR1 and CDR2: KGHSH, LQKENI. This CDR3 is built from 12 residues. DNA of the CDR3: TGTGCCAGCTCCCCAGTTGACACTGAAGCTTTCTTT. It translates to CASSPVDTEAFF.

This clonotype has at least ten counts. This sequence joins TRBV6-1 and TRBJ1-2; 9 bases map to TRBD1. Germline V lookup: CDR1 MNHNS, CDR2 SASEGT. This CDR3 has 14 residues. The V and J ends lost 6 bases and 4 bases, in that order; junction bases with no gene match: 6. The CDR3 DNA reads TGTGCCAGCAGACCTCCGGGACAGGGCTATGGCTACACCTTC. This codes for CASRPPGQGYGYTF.

DNA for the CDR3: TGTGCCACCCAGGGGGCCACGTACACTGAAGCTTTCTTT. Protein sequence: CATQGATYTEAFF. The rearrangement uses TRBV19 and TRBJ1-1, with 8 bases fitting TRBD1. The germline V gene has CDR1 LNHDA and CDR2 SQIVND (reference sequence). The CDR3 sequence is 13 residues long. The trim removed 10 bases at V and 3 bases at J, leaving 7 bases unmatched. Filled out from reference TRBV19 and TRBJ1-1, the complete variable domain reads DGGITQSPKYLFRKEGQNVTLSCEQNLNHDAMYWYRQDPGQGLRLIYYSQIVNDFQKGDIAEGYSVSREKKESFPLTVTSAQKNPTAFYLCATQGATYTEAFFGQGTRLTVV.

This clonotype was counted at least ten times. The rearrangement uses TRBV20-1 and TRBJ1-1; a possible D gene is TRBD1 (5 bases). The CDR3 is 13 residues long. Trimming took 5 bases from V and 2 from J, leaving 12 bases between them. Germline V CDR1 and CDR2: DFQATT, SNEGSKA (reference sequence). The CDR3 here is CSAYGGGNTEAFF. CDR3 nucleotide sequence: TGCAGTGCTTACGGGGGGGGAAACACTGAAGCTTTCTTT.

This clonotype has only one observation. This may be a read error, as it is one base from a much larger clone. The chain recombines TRBV5-1 with TRBJ2-2, with 8 nucleotides matching TRBD2. This CDR3 spans 15 amino acids. The germline gives CDR1 SGHRS, CDR2 YFSETQ. The CDR3 sequence is CVSSRGGTNTGELFF. Written as DNA, the CDR3 is TGCGTCAGCAGTCGGGGGGGGACGAACACCGGGGAGCTGTTTTTT.

Points on this clonotype: The CDR3 does not end in the conserved phenylalanine or tryptophan, so this is likely a read error. The chain joins TRBV10-3 to TRBJ2-1, with D unclear. The CDR3 runs to 12 residues. Germline CDR1 is ENHRY and CDR2 is SYGVKD. V was clipped by 1 base and J by 5 bases, with 3 bases between them. This CDR3 reads CAISEFDNEQFL. The DNA of the CDR3 is TGTGCCATCAGTGAGTTTGACAATGAGCAGTTCCTC.

This clonotype was seen a handful of times. The J gene is TRBJ2-2, the V gene TRBV7-9; D is unclear. Germline V gene data show CDR1 as SEHNR and CDR2 as FQNEAQ (reference sequence). Between the trimmed V and J ends, which lost 4 bases and 0 bases, there was a span of 15 bases. The CDR3 runs to 17 residues. The CDR3 region is CASSSRIRHTNTGELFF. The CDR3 bases are TGTGCCAGCAGCTCAAGAATAAGACACACGAACACCGGGGAGCTGTTTTTT. Full variable domain (missing parts from reference TRBV7-9 and TRBJ2-2): DTGVSQNPRHKITKRGQNVTFRCDPISEHNRLYWYRQTLGQGPEFLTYFQNEAQLEKSRLLSDRFSAERPKGSFSTLEIQRTEQGDSAMYLCASSSRIRHTNTGELFFGEGSRLTVL.

In this sample, this clonotype turned up a few times. The CDR3 sequence is CASSLQGVWGNQPQHF. The CDR3 region has the DNA TGTGCCAGCTCTCTACAGGGGGTTTGGGGCAATCAGCCCCAGCATTTT. This chain connects TRBV6-2 or TRBV6-3 to TRBJ1-5; TRBD1 agrees at 8 bases. The CDR3 sequence is 16 residues long. From germline, CDR1 is MNHEY and CDR2 SVGEGT. The V gene end was trimmed by 8 bases and the J gene end by 2 bases; junction bases not matched to a gene: 11.